The rows below give T cell receptor beta chains drawn from one sample of a study of technical replicates of blood from a handful of donors. TCRdb's table, derived via immunoSEQ multiplex PCR, lists solely in-frame clones and lacks some. The sample includes about 80,000 clones, less than 95% of them seen just once. Material for sequencing was T cells isolated from PBMCs. The receptors stem from a human donor in good health. Both conserved end residues are part of each CDR3. The D gene is left open where the match is weak. For some rows the clone size is stated as once, few or many, or as a class when expanded; others skip it.

V	J	size	length	D	CDR3	DNA
TRBV5-8	TRBJ1-5	.	16	TRBD1	CASSLVRGRVYWPQHF	TGTGCCAGCAGCTTGGTCAGGGGGCGAGTTTATTGGCCCCAGCATTTT
TRBV7-9	TRBJ1-1	.	15	.	CASSLFSGIDTEAFF	TGTGCCAGCAGCTTATTTTCCGGGATTGATACTGAAGCTTTCTTT
TRBV11-2	TRBJ1-1	.	14	.	CASSLMGGNTEAFF	TGTGCCAGCAGCTTAATGGGGGGGAACACTGAAGCTTTCTTT
TRBV7-9	TRBJ2-2	.	13	.	CASTSRNTGELFF	TGTGCCAGCACCTCCAGGAACACCGGGGAGCTGTTTTTT
TRBV29-1	TRBJ1-1	.	13	TRBD1	CSAVQGAHTEAFF	TGCAGCGCCGTACAGGGGGCGCATACTGAAGCTTTCTTT
TRBV5-6	TRBJ2-2	.	16	TRBD2	CASSSVAGRNTGELFF	TGTGCCAGCAGCTCAGTAGCGGGAAGGAACACCGGGGAGCTGTTTTTT
TRBV6-1	TRBJ2-7	.	14	TRBD1	CASSEERGRGEQYF	TGTGCCAGCAGTGAAGAAAGGGGGCGAGGCGAGCAGTACTTC
TRBV19	TRBJ1-3	.	13	.	CASSGVYGNTIYF	TGTGCCAGTAGCGGGGTGTACGGAAACACCATATATTTT
TRBV7-9	TRBJ2-7	.	17	TRBD1	CASSPEARTGGNYEQYF	TGTGCCAGCAGCCCTGAAGCCCGGACAGGGGGCAATTACGAGCAGTACTTC
TRBV7-9	TRBJ2-7	.	14	TRBD2	CASSFEGGREEQYF	TGTGCCAGCAGCTTCGAGGGAGGGCGGGAGGAGCAGTACTTC
TRBV15	TRBJ2-5	.	16	TRBD1	CATSAELGTADGLQYF	TGTGCCACCAGCGCGGAATTGGGGACAGCGGATGGGCTCCAGTACTTC
TRBV11-3	TRBJ2-7	.	16	.	CASSEGLFRGSYEQYF	TGTGCCAGCAGCGAAGGACTTTTCCGGGGGTCCTACGAGCAGTACTTC
TRBV10-3	TRBJ1-2	.	14	.	CAITRTGKNYGYTF	TGTGCCATCACCCGAACAGGGAAAAACTATGGCTACACCTTC
TRBV6-5	TRBJ1-2	.	14	.	CASTLRADFYGYTF	TGTGCCAGCACCTTACGGGCGGACTTCTATGGCTACACCTTC
TRBV27	TRBJ2-7	.	12	.	CASANSLYEQYF	TGTGCCAGCGCTAATTCCCTCTACGAGCAGTACTTC
TRBV29-1	TRBJ1-1	.	13	.	CSVKRTMNTEAFF	TGCAGCGTGAAGAGAACTATGAACACTGAAGCTTTCTTT
TRBV27	TRBJ2-1	.	15	TRBD1	CASSLVGTGVNEQFF	TGTGCCAGCAGTTTGGTCGGGACAGGGGTCAATGAGCAGTTCTTC
TRBV9	TRBJ2-7	.	14	.	CASTPGGQNYEQYF	TGTGCCAGCACCCCCGGGGGACAGAACTACGAGCAGTACTTC
TRBV2	TRBJ2-7	.	16	TRBD1	CASSPYGGTGGWEQYF	TGTGCCAGCAGTCCCTATGGGGGGACAGGGGGGTGGGAGCAGTACTTC
TRBV14	TRBJ2-7	.	16	TRBD2	CASSQRSLAGGYEQYF	TGTGCCAGCAGCCAAAGATCGTTAGCGGGAGGCTACGAGCAGTACTTC
TRBV19	TRBJ2-7	.	15	TRBD2	CASSKERELSYEQYF	TGTGCCAGTAGTAAGGAGCGGGAGCTATCCTACGAGCAGTACTTC
TRBV6-5	TRBJ2-1	once	15	TRBD2	CASSYSSSGPNEQFF	TGTGCCAGCAGTTACTCCTCTAGCGGCCCCAATGAGCAGTTCTTC
TRBV30	TRBJ1-3	.	15	.	CAWSPDSKPGNTIYF	TGTGCCTGGAGTCCCGACAGTAAACCCGGAAACACCATATATTTT
TRBV4-3	TRBJ2-2	.	15	.	CASSQETRNTGELFF	TGCGCCAGCAGCCAAGAAACGAGGAACACCGGGGAGCTGTTTTTT
TRBV2	TRBJ1-5	.	15	.	CASGEVGYGNQPQHF	TGTGCCAGCGGGGAGGTAGGGTATGGGAATCAGCCCCAGCATTTT
TRBV15	TRBJ1-1	.	16	.	CATSRGRGLQNTEAFF	TGTGCCACCAGCAGAGGGCGGGGCCTCCAGAACACTGAAGCTTTCTTT
TRBV5-1	TRBJ1-1	.	15	.	CASSLNTHGNTEAFF	TGCGCCAGCAGCTTAAATACGCACGGGAACACTGAAGCTTTCTTT
TRBV2	TRBJ1-1	once	14	.	CASGRTDLNTEAFF	TGTGCCAGCGGAAGGACGGACTTGAACACTGAAGCTTTCTTT
TRBV2	TRBJ1-1	.	14	TRBD1	CASTTGTGNTEAFF	TGTGCCAGCACCACAGGGACAGGCAACACTGAAGCTTTCTTT
TRBV10-2	TRBJ2-7	.	14	.	CASSDRASEYEQYF	TGCGCCAGCAGTGACAGGGCTAGTGAATACGAGCAGTACTTC
TRBV5-1	TRBJ2-1	.	15	TRBD2	CASSLNLAGYNEQFF	TGCGCCAGCAGCTTGAACCTAGCGGGCTACAATGAGCAGTTCTTC
TRBV9	TRBJ2-2	.	15	.	CASSVNRENTGELFF	TGTGCCAGCAGCGTAAACAGGGAGAACACCGGGGAGCTGTTTTTT
TRBV9	TRBJ1-1	.	19	TRBD1	CASINKNYRGPSRNTEAFF	TGTGCCAGCATCAATAAGAATTACAGGGGGCCGTCCCGGAACACTGAAGCTTTCTTT
TRBV5-4	TRBJ2-7	once	15	TRBD1	CASSGPGQGVYEQYF	TGTGCCAGCAGCGGCCCCGGACAGGGGGTCTACGAGCAGTACTTC
TRBV6-5	TRBJ2-3	.	11	.	CASSFVDTQYF	TGTGCCAGCAGTTTCGTAGATACGCAGTATTTT
TRBV10-3	TRBJ2-7	once	13	TRBD1	CAISAGQGDEQYF	TGTGCCATCAGTGCGGGACAGGGGGACGAGCAGTACTTC
TRBV28	TRBJ1-1	once	13	TRBD1	CASRATGESEAFF	TGTGCCAGCAGAGCTACAGGGGAGTCAGAAGCTTTCTTT
TRBV9	TRBJ2-1	.	15	.	CASSVGGGSKNEQFF	TGTGCCAGCAGCGTAGGCGGGGGCTCGAAGAATGAGCAGTTCTTC
TRBV13	TRBJ1-2	.	18	TRBD1	CASSSSGTGGLWWYGYTF	TGTGCCAGCAGCTCCTCGGGGACAGGGGGTCTTTGGTGGTATGGCTACACCTTC
TRBV28	TRBJ1-5	.	14	.	CASSPETDNQPQHF	TGTGCCAGCAGTCCTGAGACAGACAATCAGCCCCAGCATTTT
TRBV19	TRBJ2-1	once	11	.	CASSAYNEQFF	TGTGCCAGTAGTGCGTACAATGAGCAGTTCTTC
TRBV18	TRBJ1-2	few	14	TRBD1	CASSPPGQGDGYTF	TGTGCCAGCTCACCACCGGGACAGGGCGATGGCTACACCTTC
TRBV9	TRBJ1-5	.	17	.	CASSDGGGLIGSQPQHF	TGTGCCAGCAGCGACGGGGGGGGCTTAATCGGTAGTCAGCCCCAGCATTTT
TRBV10-3	TRBJ2-3	once	15	.	CAISESLASTDTQYF	TGTGCCATCAGTGAAAGCCTAGCGAGCACAGATACGCAGTATTTT
TRBV10-1	TRBJ2-1	.	15	.	CASSDDSSSYNEQFF	TGCGCCAGCAGTGATGACTCTAGCTCCTACAATGAGCAGTTCTTC